This T cell receptor beta chain was found in a study of T cell changes during pregnancy in multiple sclerosis. TCRdb's table, derived via immunoSEQ multiplex PCR, lists solely in-frame clones and lacks some. Here the sample spans roughly 97,000 clones, 90% being singletons. CDR1 SGHRS and CDR2 YFSETQ come from the germline V gene. V lost 3 bases, J lost 4 bases, and 10 bases lay in between. The CDR3 runs 14 residues. This specimen consisted of peripheral blood, obtained in the second trimester of pregnancy. This chain uses TRBV5-1 with TRBJ1-4, with a weak D call TRBD1 (5 bases). This clonotype originated in a female donor in good health, enrolled as a control in a pregnancy study. Here the CDR3 reads CASSYSDSNEKLFF. DNA for the CDR3: TGCGCCAGCAGCTATTCTGACAGTAATGAAAAACTGTTTTTT.